This T cell receptor (beta chain) was sequenced during a study of blood T cells in healthy people across ages. As regards this clonotype: What it recognizes is unknown.

The CDR3 length is 15 residues. Germline lookup yields CDR1 SGHRS and CDR2 YFSETQ. Overall study results and limits: Per-million-T-cell TCR beta diversity fell roughly linearly with age.

Next came a second PCR, run for about 6 to 11 cycles, which used a sample-barcoded 5' primer along with a J-beta primer mix. Each cDNA molecule carried a tag from a template-switch adaptor that contained 12 random nucleotides. TCRdb itself ran the 5' RACE reads through MiXCR, one entry per CDR3 protein. The data show some 920,000 distinct CDR3 sequences, with roughly 51% seen just once and 20% to 25% held by the top ten. This clonotype originated in a woman aged 60-70 years in good health. The sample was blood. This chain connects TRBV5-1 to TRBJ2-5; 12 bases line up with TRBD1. Matching the DNA end better, TRBJ2-7 makes the J call doubtful. CDR3 sequence: CASSGTGQGAYEQYF. CDR3 in DNA: TGCGCCAGCAGCGGGACGGGACAGGGGGCTTACGAGCAGTACTTC.